Sequencing of this T cell receptor beta chain was carried out in a study of T cell repertoires in cytomegalovirus infection. Study-level information: Public TCR beta signatures provided an indication of both CMV infection and a matching HLA type. Points from the study as a whole: There were HLA-C-restricted CMV-specific TCR beta clonotypes dominating the ex vivo response. Of the TCR beta families, the public ones yielded a cumulative frequency that identified carriers of CMV plus the relevant HLA.

TCRdb ran MiXCR on the reads and lists one entry per CDR3 protein. The sample yields some 390,000 distinct CDR3 sequences, 15% to 20% seen once. As regards this clonotype: What it recognizes is unknown.

The material sequenced was PBMCs. The clonotype was recovered from a human donor in good health (CMV status not recorded). Some clones in this sample may be carry-over from other donors' samples.

In DNA, the CDR3 is TGTGCCAGCAGCCAAGACTCGCTTGCAACTAATGAAAAACTGTTTTTT. Residues: CASSQDSLATNEKLFF. This chain uses TRBV14 with TRBJ1-4; D not resolved. The CDR3 consists of 16 residues. The V end lost 0 bases, the J end lost 0 bases, and 8 bases lay between the germline ends. The germline V gene has CDR1 SGHDN and CDR2 FVKESK.